The next 24 T cell receptor beta chains were all read from a single sample in a study of T cell responses to AZD1222 COVID-19 vaccine. Using immunoSEQ multiplex PCR, the repertoire was profiled, and TCRdb retains in-frame clones only, with some absent. Of about 100,000 clones listed, 70% to 90% are singletons. This sample comprised peripheral blood, obtained on day 0 of AZD1222 vaccination. The source is an adult in good health.

This chain connects TRBV27 to TRBJ1-2; 9 positions agree with TRBD1. The V and J ends lost 4 bases and 5 bases, in that order; junction bases with no gene match: 8. The CDR3 extends over 15 amino acids. The germline CDR1 and CDR2 sequences are MNHEY and SMNVEV (reference sequence). CDR3 protein: CASSSTTGGLYGYTF. CDR3 sequence (DNA): TGTGCCAGCAGTTCAACGACAGGGGGATTATATGGCTACACCTTC.

The rearrangement joins TRBV19 to TRBJ2-7; TRBD2 is a possible D gene (6 bases). Germline V CDR1 and CDR2: LNHDA, SQIVND (reference sequence). The CDR3 is 12 amino acids. Trimming took 3 bases from V and 5 from J, leaving 8 bases between them. CDR3 in DNA: TGTGCCAGTAGTATTGGAGGGAACGAGCAGTACTTC. Its translation: CASSIGGNEQYF.

Regarding this clone: The sample contains more than one DNA sequence encoding this CDR3. The rearrangement uses TRBV19 and TRBJ1-5; D ambiguous. The V gene lost 6 bases and the J gene lost 3 bases, with 15 bases spanning the gap. The CDR3 has 15 residues. Germline V CDR1 and CDR2: LNHDA, SQIVND (reference sequence). In DNA, the CDR3 is TGTGCCAGTAGCCCCGCCGGGGATCTCAATCAGCCCCAGCATTTT. Translating gives CASSPAGDLNQPQHF.

This chain links TRBV6-5 with TRBJ2-7, with 10 nucleotides matching TRBD1. V was clipped by 8 bases and J by 3 bases; unmatched bases: 7. The CDR3 loop spans 14 amino acids. Germline V gene sequence: CDR1 MNHEY, CDR2 SVGAGI. The CDR3 loop is CASRRGTGVYEQYF. CDR3 in DNA: TGTGCCAGCCGCCGAGGGACAGGGGTCTACGAGCAGTACTTC.

The sample holds one count of this clone. This chain connects TRBV29-1 to TRBJ2-5; TRBD1 matches at 9 bases. Germline CDR1 is SQVTM and CDR2 is ANQGSEA. V lost 6 bases to trimming and J lost 1 base; unmatched junction nucleotides: 0. The CDR3 contains 12 residues. The CDR3 loop reads CSVDRGQETQYF. CDR3 sequence (DNA): TGCAGCGTGGACAGGGGCCAAGAGACCCAGTACTTC.

The V and J genes are TRBV2 and TRBJ1-2; perhaps TRBD1 as D (5 bases). This CDR3 is 12 amino acids long. Germline CDR1 reads SNHLY; CDR2 reads FYNNEI. V was shortened by 7 bases and J by 4 bases, with 10 bases between the two germline ends. The CDR3 loop is CASNQGLYGYTF. CDR3 nucleotides: TGTGCCAGCAATCAGGGCCTCTATGGCTACACCTTC.

In its sample, this clone was seen a few times. The chain links TRBV12-3 or TRBV12-4 to TRBJ2-3; maybe TRBD2 (5 bases). V was trimmed by 6 bases and J by 3 bases, leaving 7 bases between them. This CDR3 has 12 amino acids. CDR3 in DNA: TGTGCCAGCAGCCGCGGGACAGATACGCAGTATTTT. Amino acids: CASSRGTDTQYF.

V usage is TRBV25-1 and J usage is TRBJ1-4, with 11 nucleotides matching TRBD1. In germline, CDR1 is MGHDK, CDR2 SYGVNS. The CDR3 has 17 amino acids. The V segment lost 6 bases and the J segment 5 bases; nucleotides outside the gene matches: 11. CDR3 sequence (DNA): TGTGCCAGCAGCCCACTACCCGGACAGGGGGCAAATGAAAAACTGTTTTTT. Protein sequence: CASSPLPGQGANEKLFF.

This chain joins TRBV5-6 and TRBJ2-7, with D tentatively TRBD2 (5 bases). Germline V gives CDR1 SGHDT, CDR2 YYEEEE. CDR3 length: 15 residues. V lost 4 bases, J lost 4 bases, and 18 bases lay in between. The CDR3 sequence is CASSREGDSRYEQYF. In DNA, the CDR3 is TGTGCCAGCAGCCGAGAGGGAGACTCTCGGTACGAGCAGTACTTC. Full variable domain (remainder filled in from reference TRBV5-6 and TRBJ2-7): DAGVTQSPTHLIKTRGQQVTLRCSPKSGHDTVSWYQQALGQGPQFIFQYYEEEERQRGNFPDRFSGHQFPNYSSELNVNALLLGDSALYLCASSREGDSRYEQYFGPGTRLTVT.

The J gene is TRBJ1-5, the V gene TRBV27; D possibly corresponds to TRBD1 (5 bases). Trimming removed 6 bases from V and 6 bases from J, with 12 bases in between. The V gene's germline CDR1 is MNHEY and CDR2 SMNVEV (reference sequence). CDR3 length equals 13 residues. CDR3 amino acids: CASSPRGGQPQHF. The CDR3 DNA reads TGTGCCAGCAGCCCCCGGGGGGGTCAGCCCCAGCATTTT.

The V call is TRBV7-2, the J call TRBJ2-1; 10 bases are shared with TRBD2. The CDR3 runs 16 residues. V lost 4 bases, J lost 10 bases, and 13 bases stayed unmatched. The germline V gene has CDR1 SGHTA and CDR2 FQGNSA. CDR3 coding DNA: TGTGCCAGCAGCTCTAGGGTAGCGGGAGGCCCCCGGGAGCAGTTCTTC. It encodes CASSSRVAGGPREQFF.

The CDR3 DNA reads as TGTGCCAGCTCAGCTGGACAGAACACTGAAGCTTTCTTT. Protein: CASSAGQNTEAFF. The rearrangement links TRBV18 to TRBJ1-1; possibly TRBD1 for D (5 bases). The V and J ends lost 5 bases and 1 base respectively, with 8 bases between them. Looked up from germline, CDR1 is KGHSH and CDR2 is LQKENI. The CDR3 length is 13 residues.

This clone was picked up a small number of times. The chain couples TRBV19 to TRBJ1-4; 7 bases match TRBD1. Germline V lookup: CDR1 LNHDA, CDR2 SQIVND (reference sequence). The CDR3 contains 15 residues. V shed 6 bases, J shed 3 bases, and the junction held 7 bases outside the gene matches. The CDR3 coding sequence is TGTGCCAGTAGCACACTGACAGGGTCTAATGAAAAACTGTTTTTT. Its protein is CASSTLTGSNEKLFF.

V gene TRBV4-1 combines with J gene TRBJ2-3; D is ambiguous. Trimming removed 4 bases from V and 4 bases from J, with 9 bases in between. The CDR3 sequence is 13 residues long. The germline V gene encodes CDR1 MGHRA and CDR2 YSYEKL. CDR3 amino acids: CASSLTTPDTQYF. The DNA of the CDR3 is TGCGCCAGCAGCCTAACTACGCCAGATACGCAGTATTTT.

The CDR3 DNA sequence: TGTGCCAGCAGGGTAGGGGCGTCTGGAAACACCATATATTTT. Its protein product is CASRVGASGNTIYF. The V and J genes are TRBV6-5 and TRBJ1-3, with D perhaps TRBD1 (5 bases). The CDR3 covers 14 residues. The germline V and J ends were trimmed by 6 bases and 1 base, with 10 bases remaining between them. Germline V lookup: CDR1 MNHEY, CDR2 SVGAGI.

The chain links TRBV19 to TRBJ2-1; 11 bases match TRBD2. V dropped 6 bases and J dropped 8; count of bases not matched to a gene: 9. Germline V gives CDR1 LNHDA, CDR2 SQIVND (reference sequence). CDR3 length: 15 amino acids. The CDR3 region is CASSAIAGGIDEQFF. CDR3 nucleotide sequence: TGTGCCAGTAGCGCTATAGCGGGGGGGATTGATGAGCAGTTCTTC.

This chain connects TRBV2 to TRBJ1-5; D perhaps matches TRBD1 (5 bases). Germline V gene lookup returns CDR1 SNHLY and CDR2 FYNNEI. Trimming took off 8 bases at V and 1 base at J, with 15 bases between the two ends. CDR3 length equals 15 residues. The CDR3: CASGGGFGSNQPQHF. For the CDR3, the DNA is TGTGCCAGCGGCGGGGGATTCGGGAGCAATCAGCCCCAGCATTTT. The variable domain in full, completed from reference TRBV2 and TRBJ1-5, reads EPEVTQTPSHQVTQMGQEVILRCVPISNHLYFYWYRQILGQKVEFLVSFYNNEISEKSEIFDDQFSVERPDGSNFTLKIRSTKLEDSAMYFCASGGGFGSNQPQHFGDGTRLSIL.

This chain links TRBV2 with TRBJ2-7, with 7 bases identical to TRBD2. V lost 3 bases to trimming and J lost 3 bases; unmatched junction nucleotides: 2. Germline V CDR1 and CDR2: SNHLY, FYNNEI. The CDR3 covers 13 residues. DNA for the CDR3: TGTGCCAGCAGTGAGGGGGGGTACTACGAGCAGTACTTC. It is translated as CASSEGGYYEQYF.

The gene calls are TRBV12-3 or TRBV12-4 and TRBJ2-7, with D possibly being TRBD1 or TRBD2 (5 bases each). The V gene lost 6 bases and the J gene lost 3 bases, with 12 bases spanning the gap. CDR3 length equals 13 residues. Here the CDR3 DNA reads TGTGCCAGCAGCACGGGGCGGAACTACGAGCAGTACTTC. Protein sequence: CASSTGRNYEQYF.

The genes are TRBV5-6 and TRBJ2-7; 13 nucleotides match TRBD2. Germline lookup yields CDR1 SGHDT and CDR2 YYEEEE. The CDR3 has 17 residues. J lost 7 bases, V lost 4 bases, and 14 bases had no gene match. CDR3 sequence: CASSEGRTSGRWGEQYF. In DNA, the CDR3 is TGTGCCAGCAGCGAAGGGCGGACTAGCGGGAGATGGGGGGAGCAGTACTTC.

The chain couples TRBV18 to TRBJ1-2, with TRBD1 as a possible D gene (5 bases). The CDR3 extends over 15 amino acids. The germline V and J ends were trimmed by 3 bases and 4 bases, with 15 bases remaining between them. CDR1 KGHSH and CDR2 LQKENI come from the germline V gene. The CDR3 spells CASSPPQQGLYGYTF. Written as DNA, the CDR3 is TGTGCCAGCTCACCCCCGCAGCAGGGTCTCTATGGCTACACCTTC.

The chain has TRBV27 and TRBJ2-2; 12 nucleotides align to TRBD2. This CDR3 region has 16 residues. V gave up 5 bases and J gave up 6 bases; unmatched junction bases: 7. CDR1 MNHEY and CDR2 SMNVEV come from the germline V gene (reference sequence). The CDR3 nucleotides read TGTGCCAGCAGTCCGACTAGCGGGGGTGCGCCCGGGGAGCTGTTTTTT. It translates to CASSPTSGGAPGELFF.

The chain couples TRBV6-5 to TRBJ2-7; 8 positions agree with TRBD2. The CDR3 consists of 11 residues. The V and J ends lost 11 bases and 6 bases, in that order; junction bases with no gene match: 6. CDR1 and CDR2 (germline): MNHEY, SVGAGI. CDR3 sequence reads: CASAGGLEQYF. CDR3 DNA: TGTGCCTCCGCGGGAGGTCTCGAGCAGTACTTC.

V gene TRBV19 combines with J gene TRBJ2-2; 7 positions match TRBD1. The germline gives CDR1 LNHDA, CDR2 SQIVND (reference sequence). The CDR3 loop spans 15 amino acids. Trimming cost V 7 bases and J 0 bases; bases outside gene matches: 5. The CDR3 nucleotides are TGTGCCAGTATTCGGGACAGCGCGAACACCGGGGAGCTGTTTTTT. Translating it yields CASIRDSANTGELFF.